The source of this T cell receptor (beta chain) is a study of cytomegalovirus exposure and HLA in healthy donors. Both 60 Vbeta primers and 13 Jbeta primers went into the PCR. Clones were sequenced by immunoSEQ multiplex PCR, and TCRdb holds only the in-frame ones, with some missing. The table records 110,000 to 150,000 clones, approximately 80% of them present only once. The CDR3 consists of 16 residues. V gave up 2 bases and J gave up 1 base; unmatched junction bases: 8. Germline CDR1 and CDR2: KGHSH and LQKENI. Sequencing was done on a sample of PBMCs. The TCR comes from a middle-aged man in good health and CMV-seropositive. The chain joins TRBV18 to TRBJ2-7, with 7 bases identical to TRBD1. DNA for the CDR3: TGTGCCAGCTCACCAGGACAGGAGAGACGGTCCTACGAGCAGTACTTC. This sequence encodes CASSPGQERRSYEQYF.